This TCR beta chain was obtained from a study of blood T cell repertoires in COVID-19 (dated by TCRdb to 2019 to 2021). The study in broad terms: Samples from collaborators originated in the United States, Italy and Spain and spanned both the acute and convalescent phases of COVID-19. The prospective study material was composed of cDNA or gDNA derived from T cells, B-cell-depleted T cells, or PBMCs. Subjects who had been exposed to COVID-19, were actively infected with it, or had recovered from it provided the deeply sampled blood TCRbeta repertoires that made up the dataset. A freely available public database, intended as a resource for researchers studying the immune response to SARS-CoV-2, is where the repertoires were released. Samples were obtained from the ongoing ImmuneRACE study (first 160 participants) and from some 1,300 subjects provided by 6 global collaborators. A de-identified subject ID, COVID-19 status, age in years and sex were almost always included in the sample metadata. Where available, HLA class I and class II types were taken from metadata supplied by the sample provider and were not determined by assay-based typing.

The collaborating institutions used their own protocols to collect whole blood in K2EDTA tubes. Collaborator samples were shipped for TCRbeta analysis as frozen whole blood, isolated PBMCs, or DNA extracted from either sample type. TCRbeta CDR3 regions were amplified from genomic DNA using the immunoSEQ Assay, a bias-controlled multiplex PCR. As for how the authors treated the data: The number of nucleated cells in each sample was estimated by amplification of reference gene primers within the assay. Sequence reads were collapsed and filtered to measure the absolute abundance of every unique TCRbeta CDR3 rearrangement. For each sample, productive Simpson clonality was calculated as the square root of Simpson's diversity index over productive rearrangements. TCRdb obtained this table from immuneACCESS and retained in-frame rearrangements with V and J assigned. These tables miss some clones; where compared with another copy, unresolved V genes account for less than half of the shortfall, and the remainder is unexplained. The V and J calls and clone size are taken from that table; D and trimming were inferred from the DNA. In all, the sample holds about 180,000 clones, and about 86% of those were seen once. Of the sample, more than 7.5% is held by the ten largest clones.

Broad study findings and their caveats: Clinical and demographic metadata were provided uncurated, with the amount varying by source and participant.

In the case of this clone: Its antigen is not yet known. No base quality information exists; no much larger clone differs at one position.

The V end gives up 0 bases and the J end 2 bases, leaving 3 bases in the junction not matched to a gene. The CDR3 contains 15 residues, cysteine and phenylalanine counted. Just the 45-base CDR3 DNA is kept, in frame starting at base 1. CDR1 and CDR2 are read off the germline V gene as LGHNA and YNFKEQ. The rearranged segments are TRBV4-2 and TRBJ1-2; 7 central bases correspond to TRBD1. The clonotype comes from a man aged 50 to 59 with active or convalescent COVID-19. The sample taken for sequencing was peripheral blood. Read as DNA, the sequence is TGTGCCAGCAGCCAAGATCGACAGGGCAACTATGGCTACACCTTC. Its protein product is CASSQDRQGNYGYTF.